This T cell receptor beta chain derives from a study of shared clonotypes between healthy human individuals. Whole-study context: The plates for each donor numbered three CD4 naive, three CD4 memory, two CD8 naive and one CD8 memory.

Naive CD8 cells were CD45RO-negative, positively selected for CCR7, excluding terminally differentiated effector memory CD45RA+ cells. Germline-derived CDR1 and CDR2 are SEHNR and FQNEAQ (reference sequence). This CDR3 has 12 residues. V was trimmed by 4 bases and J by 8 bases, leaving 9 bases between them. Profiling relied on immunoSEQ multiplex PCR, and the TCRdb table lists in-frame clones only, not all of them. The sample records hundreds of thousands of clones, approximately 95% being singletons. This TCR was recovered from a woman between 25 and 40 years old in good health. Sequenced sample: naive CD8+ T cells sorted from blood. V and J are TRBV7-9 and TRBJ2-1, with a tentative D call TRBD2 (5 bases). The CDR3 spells CASSSTGDEQFF. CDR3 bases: TGTGCCAGCAGCTCAACCGGGGATGAGCAGTTCTTC.